The 4 T cell receptor beta chains in this list originate from one sample, sequenced in a study of follicular helper T cells after annual influenza vaccination. Time point defined: 2015-2016 season, 7 days after influenza vaccination. Profiled with immunoSEQ multiplex PCR; TCRdb holds only in-frame clones, not every one. The sample yields fewer than 950 clones, 70% to 85% seen once. The material sequenced was CXCR5+ CD38+ circulating T follicular helper cells from blood, taken 7 days after influenza vaccination. Stated subset: circulating Tfh, non-naive CD4+CXCR5+PD-1+ (ICOS+CD38+ or ICOS-CD38-). Every receptor here comes from an adult who received the influenza vaccine.

This rearrangement joins TRBV7-2 to TRBJ2-5, with TRBD2 identical over 14 bases. Per germline, CDR1 SGHTA and CDR2 FQGNSA. This CDR3 comprises 19 residues. V trimming: 3 bases; J trimming: 4 bases; junction bases outside the gene matches: 13. This chain's CDR3 is CASSFGTSGGGVRSETQYF. DNA for the CDR3: TGTGCCAGCAGCTTCGGGACTAGCGGGGGTGGGGTCAGATCAGAGACCCAGTACTTC.

The J gene is TRBJ2-5, the V gene TRBV19, with D perhaps given as TRBD1 or TRBD2 (6 bases each). In germline, CDR1 is LNHDA, CDR2 SQIVND (reference sequence). The V and J ends lost 3 bases and 4 bases respectively, with 18 bases between them. The CDR3 contains 16 residues. CDR3 sequence reads: CASSMGAGRFPETQYF. DNA for the CDR3: TGTGCCAGTAGTATGGGGGCGGGGAGGTTCCCAGAGACCCAGTACTTC.

On this clone: As the CDR3 is not closed by the conserved phenylalanine or tryptophan, this likely results from a read error. The chain is built from TRBV7-2 and TRBJ1-1; 9 bases align to TRBD1. The CDR3 is 14 amino acids. Germline CDR1 SGHTA, CDR2 FQGNSA. With 3 bases clipped from V and 4 bases from J, the junction kept 3 bases outside the gene matches. In DNA form, the CDR3 reads TGTGCCAGCAGCTTGGGACAGGGATCCACTGAAGCTTTCCTT. The encoded protein is CASSLGQGSTEAFL.

The chain has TRBV5-1 and TRBJ1-5; D remains ambiguous. The CDR3 extends over 15 amino acids. Trimming left V 1 base short and J 5 bases short, with 13 bases between. The germline CDR1 and CDR2 sequences are SGHRS and YFSETQ. CDR3 DNA sequence: TGCGCCAGCAGCTTGTCGCCAGGTTTTGATCAGCCCCAGCATTTT. Translation gives CASSLSPGFDQPQHF.